These 14 T cell receptor beta chains were all obtained from the same sample, sequenced in a study of blood T cell repertoires in COVID-19. Some clones are missing from TCRdb's copy, which holds only in-frame ones; the method was immunoSEQ multiplex PCR. The sample lists approximately 89,000 clones, under 90% seen once, with more than 12% in the top ten. The sequencing sample was made of peripheral blood. The source of these receptors is a woman in her 70s with acute or convalescent COVID-19.

J is TRBJ1-3 and V is TRBV15; 7 bases agree with TRBD1. The germline gives CDR1 LNHNV, CDR2 YYDKDF (reference sequence). Trimming cost V 7 bases and J 0 bases; bases outside gene matches: 6. The length of the CDR3 is 15 residues. The CDR3 loop is CATTPYRGSGNTIYF. CDR3 nucleotide sequence: TGTGCCACCACACCTTACAGGGGCTCTGGAAACACCATATATTTT.

The chain uses TRBV6-5 and TRBJ1-5, with a weak D call TRBD1 (6 bases). V was pared by 6 bases and J by 7 bases, with 13 bases between. In germline, CDR1 is MNHEY, CDR2 SVGAGI. The CDR3 loop spans 13 amino acids. CDR3 loop: CASSQGSVQPQHF. The CDR3 nucleotides are TGTGCCAGCAGCCAGGGGTCTGTACAGCCCCAGCATTTT.

Here the CDR3 reads CASSLPSRGADGYTF. CDR3 DNA: TGTGCCAGCAGCCTTCCTTCCAGGGGAGCGGATGGCTACACCTTC. The chain combines TRBV3-1 (or the pseudogene TRBV3-2) with TRBJ1-2; D is perhaps TRBD1 (6 bases). The CDR3 sequence is 15 residues long. V was shortened by 4 bases and J by 6 bases, with 18 bases between the two germline ends. CDR1 is LGHDT, CDR2 YNNKEL, per germline (reference sequence).

The V gene is TRBV11-3, the J gene TRBJ1-2; D gene unclear. The CDR3 length is 14 residues. The ends were cut back, 5 bases at V and 3 bases at J, with 13 bases in the middle. Germline values: CDR1 SGHNT, CDR2 YENEEA. CDR3 sequence (DNA): TGTGCCAGCAGCGCGGGATGGGGTGACTATGGCTACACCTTC. Translated, it gives CASSAGWGDYGYTF.

The V and J genes are TRBV7-9 and TRBJ1-4, with TRBD1 matching over 7 bases. Trimming cost V 5 bases and J 0 bases; bases outside gene matches: 6. CDR3 length equals 16 residues. Germline CDR1 and CDR2: SEHNR and FQNEAQ (reference sequence). Here the CDR3 DNA reads TGTGCCAGCAGCGACCGGGACAGCCCAACTAATGAAAAACTGTTTTTT. Residues: CASSDRDSPTNEKLFF.

This clone was detected only once. J is TRBJ1-2 and V is TRBV27; D remains ambiguous. V was clipped by 5 bases and J by 3 bases, with 13 bases between them. CDR1 and CDR2 from the germline V gene are MNHEY and SMNVEV (reference sequence). The CDR3 is 14 amino acids. The CDR3 region has the DNA TGTGCCAGCAGTCCGATCCGACGGGACTATGGCTACACCTTC. This gives the protein CASSPIRRDYGYTF.

CDR3 amino acids: CASSFEAGLGGEQFF. Here the CDR3 DNA reads TGTGCCAGCAGCTTTGAGGCGGGACTGGGGGGTGAGCAGTTCTTC. V and J are TRBV7-2 and TRBJ2-1, with D perhaps matching TRBD2 (6 bases). V lost 3 bases, J lost 9 bases, and 18 bases lay in between. The germline gives CDR1 SGHTA, CDR2 FQGNSA. The CDR3 is made up of 15 amino acids. The full variable domain, with the rest looked up from reference TRBV7-2 and TRBJ2-1, is GAGVSQSPSNKVTEKGKDVELRCDPISGHTALYWYRQSLGQGLEFLIYFQGNSAPDKSGLPSDRFSAERTGGSVSTLTIQRTQQEDSAVYLCASSFEAGLGGEQFFGPGTRLTVL.

The rearrangement uses TRBV15 and TRBJ1-6; D might be TRBD1 (5 bases). Germline V gene data show CDR1 as LNHNV and CDR2 as YYDKDF (reference sequence). This CDR3 contains 15 residues. Trimming shortened V by 0 bases and J by 6 bases, and 9 bases separated the two germline ends. CDR3 residues: CATSREGLFNSPLHF. The CDR3 nucleotides read TGTGCCACCAGCAGAGAGGGGCTATTTAATTCACCCCTCCACTTT.

This sequence joins TRBV5-6 and TRBJ1-1; the match to TRBD1 covers 8 bases. CDR1 SGHDT and CDR2 YYEEEE come from the germline V gene. The CDR3 is 13 residues long. The trim removed 4 bases at V and 3 bases at J, leaving 2 bases unmatched. The CDR3 loop reads CASSPDRDTEAFF. For the CDR3, the DNA is TGTGCCAGCAGCCCGGACAGGGACACTGAAGCTTTCTTT.

The genes are TRBV10-3 and TRBJ2-1; the match to TRBD1 covers 8 bases. Germline trimming cut 6 bases from V and 4 bases from J; bases unmatched to any gene: 8. CDR3 length: 15 amino acids. Per germline, CDR1 ENHRY and CDR2 SYGVKD. The CDR3 DNA sequence: TGTGCCATCAGCGCCCGGGACAGGCTTTACAATGAGCAGTTCTTC. Translated: CAISARDRLYNEQFF.

This chain joins TRBV10-2 and TRBJ2-7; D uncertain. There are 13 residues in the CDR3. Trimming took 2 bases from V and 0 from J, leaving 5 bases between them. Germline lookup yields CDR1 WSHSY and CDR2 SAAADI. This chain's CDR3 is CASSELYSYEQYV. CDR3 sequence (DNA): TGCGCCAGCAGTGAGCTTTACTCCTACGAGCAGTACGTC.

V gene TRBV24-1 combines with J gene TRBJ1-5; no clear D. Trimming removed 6 bases at V and 0 bases at J, with 11 bases between. Germline CDR1 reads KGHDR; CDR2 reads SFDVKD. The CDR3 is 15 residues long. The CDR3 reads CATSPSGVSNQPQHF. CDR3 in DNA: TGTGCCACCAGTCCGAGTGGTGTTAGCAATCAGCCCCAGCATTTT.

The chain uses TRBV19 and TRBJ2-2; the D gene is possibly TRBD1 (6 bases). Trimming removed 6 bases from V and 6 bases from J, with 17 bases in between. Germline values: CDR1 LNHDA, CDR2 SQIVND (reference sequence). The CDR3 contains 15 residues. The CDR3 sequence: CASRRTVQIAGELFF. Here the CDR3 DNA reads TGTGCCAGTAGGCGGACAGTTCAAATAGCCGGGGAGCTGTTTTTT.

CDR3 residues: CASSFRAQTSGRTHNEQFF. The CDR3 DNA is TGTGCCAGCAGCTTCCGGGCCCAGACTAGCGGGAGAACCCACAATGAGCAGTTCTTC. This chain links TRBV11-2 with TRBJ2-1, with 12 positions matching TRBD2. Germline CDR1 and CDR2: SGHAT and FQNNGV. The CDR3 sequence is 19 residues long. V lost 3 bases and J lost 5; bases outside the gene matches: 14. The full variable domain, completed using reference TRBV11-2 and TRBJ2-1, is EAGVAQSPRYKIIEKRQSVAFWCNPISGHATLYWYQQILGQGPKLLIQFQNNGVVDDSQLPKDRFSAERLKGVDSTLKIQPAKLEDSAVYLCASSFRAQTSGRTHNEQFFGPGTRLTVL.